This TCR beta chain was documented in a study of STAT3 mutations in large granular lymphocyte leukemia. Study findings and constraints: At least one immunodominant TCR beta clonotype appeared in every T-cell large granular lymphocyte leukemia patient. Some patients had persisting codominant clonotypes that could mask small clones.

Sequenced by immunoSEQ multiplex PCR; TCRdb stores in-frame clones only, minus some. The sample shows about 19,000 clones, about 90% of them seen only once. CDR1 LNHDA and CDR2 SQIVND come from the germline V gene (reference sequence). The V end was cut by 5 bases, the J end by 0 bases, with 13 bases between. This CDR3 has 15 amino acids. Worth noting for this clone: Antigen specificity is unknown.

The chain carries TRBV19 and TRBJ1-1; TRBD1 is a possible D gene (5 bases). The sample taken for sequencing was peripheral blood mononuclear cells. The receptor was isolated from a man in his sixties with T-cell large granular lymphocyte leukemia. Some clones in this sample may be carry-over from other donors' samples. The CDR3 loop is CASSRDRQMNTEAFF. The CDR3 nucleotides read TGTGCCAGTAGTCGGGACCGCCAGATGAACACTGAAGCTTTCTTT. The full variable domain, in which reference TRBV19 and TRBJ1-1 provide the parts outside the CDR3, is DGGITQSPKYLFRKEGQNVTLSCEQNLNHDAMYWYRQDPGQGLRLIYYSQIVNDFQKGDIAEGYSVSREKKESFPLTVTSAQKNPTAFYLCASSRDRQMNTEAFFGQGTRLTVV.